Each of the 15 T cell receptor beta chains below was sequenced from the same sample in a study of T cell repertoires in cytomegalovirus infection. TCRdb ran MiXCR on the reads and lists one entry per CDR3 protein. The sample lists roughly 280,000 distinct CDR3 sequences, approximately 8.3% occurring once. Sequencing input: PBMCs. All receptors come from a human donor in good health (CMV status not recorded). Some clones in this sample may be carry-over from other donors' samples.

The V call is TRBV12-3 or TRBV12-4, the J call TRBJ1-6; D unclear. V was cut by 3 bases and J by 0 bases, with 12 bases left in between. The CDR3 length is 17 residues. DNA for the CDR3: TGTGCCAGCAGTTTCCGGGTCCCGAACTCCTATAATTCACCCCTCCACTTT. The encoded protein is CASSFRVPNSYNSPLHF.

There are many counts of this clonotype. V and J are TRBV7-2 and TRBJ2-7; 15 bases match TRBD2. Germline CDR1 SGHTA, CDR2 FQGNSA. J was trimmed by 7 bases and V by 3 bases; bases with no gene match: 10. The CDR3 spans 17 residues. Here the CDR3 DNA reads TGTGCCAGCAGCTTCTCGGGACTAGCGGGAGGCCCGGAGGAGCAGTACTTC. Its protein is CASSFSGLAGGPEEQYF.

This clonotype has ten or more counts. The rearrangement uses TRBV29-1 and TRBJ1-1, with D possibly TRBD1 on 5 matching bases. CDR3 size: 14 residues. Per germline, CDR1 SQVTM and CDR2 ANQGSEA. Between the trimmed V and J ends, which lost 3 bases and 4 bases, there was a span of 15 bases. CDR3 in amino acids: CSVDGGSWGTEAFF. The CDR3 DNA follows: TGCAGCGTTGATGGGGGGAGCTGGGGCACTGAAGCTTTCTTT.

There are many counts of this clonotype. The chain is built from TRBV7-2 and TRBJ1-3, with 9 nucleotides matching TRBD1. The CDR3 length is 17 residues. Unmatched junction bases numbered 9, after V lost 3 bases and J lost 3 bases. Germline V gene sequence: CDR1 SGHTA, CDR2 FQGNSA. The CDR3 DNA reads as TGTGCCAGCAGCTTCGTTCCGGGACAGGGTGGTGGAAACACCATATATTTT. It encodes CASSFVPGQGGGNTIYF.

This clonotype was picked up many times. The chain uses TRBV11-3 and TRBJ2-2, with a weak D call TRBD2 (7 bases). The V gene's germline CDR1 is SGHNT and CDR2 YENEEA. V lost 0 bases and J lost 4, with 15 bases in between. The CDR3 is 17 amino acids. In DNA form, the CDR3 reads TGTGCCAGCAGCTTAGACTCCTGGGAGGGGGTCACCGGGGAGCTGTTTTTT. Amino acid sequence: CASSLDSWEGVTGELFF. Full variable domain (rest looked up from reference TRBV11-3 and TRBJ2-2): EAGVVQSPRYKIIEKKQPVAFWCNPISGHNTLYWYLQNLGQGPELLIRYENEEAVDDSQLPKDRFSAERLKGVDSTLKIQPAELGDSAVYLCASSLDSWEGVTGELFFGEGSRLTVL.

J is TRBJ1-1 and V is TRBV12-3 or TRBV12-4, with TRBD1 identical over 7 bases. The CDR3 spans 15 residues. V shed 3 bases and J 1 base; nucleotides not matched to a gene: 5. The CDR3: CASSLSAGGNTEAFF. The CDR3 nucleotides are TGTGCCAGCAGTTTGTCTGCAGGGGGGAACACTGAAGCTTTCTTT.

This clonotype was seen at least ten times. The CDR3, as DNA: TGTGCCAGCAGTGACCCGGGACAGTCCCGATCCTACGAGCAGTACTTC. Its translation is CASSDPGQSRSYEQYF. The rearrangement joins TRBV7-2 to TRBJ2-7; 7 nucleotides line up with TRBD1. This CDR3 is 16 amino acids long. V was pared by 6 bases and J by 1 base, with 12 bases of the junction left unmatched. The V gene's germline CDR1 is SGHTA and CDR2 FQGNSA. Combining the CDR3 with reference TRBV7-2 and TRBJ2-7 gives the whole variable domain GAGVSQSPSNKVTEKGKDVELRCDPISGHTALYWYRQSLGQGLEFLIYFQGNSAPDKSGLPSDRFSAERTGGSVSTLTIQRTQQEDSAVYLCASSDPGQSRSYEQYFGPGTRLTVT.

At least ten counts were recorded for this clonotype. The genes are TRBV20-1 and TRBJ2-4, with 7 bases aligning to TRBD2. The CDR3 sequence is 13 residues long. Germline assignment: CDR1 DFQATT and CDR2 SNEGSKA (reference sequence). V shed 8 bases, J shed 0 bases, and the junction held 4 bases outside the gene matches. In nucleotides, the CDR3 is TGCAGTACTGGGGGGGGAGCCAAAAACATTCAGTACTTC. It specifies CSTGGGAKNIQYF.

Ten or more counts support this clonotype. V is TRBV7-3 and J is TRBJ1-1; possible D gene TRBD1, 6 bases. Trimming pared 4 bases from V and 3 bases from J, leaving 12 bases between. The CDR3 has 14 residues. Germline V gives CDR1 SGHTA, CDR2 FQGTGA. Here the CDR3 reads CASSSQPGDTEAFF. CDR3 nucleotides: TGTGCCAGCAGCTCACAACCAGGGGACACTGAAGCTTTCTTT.

This chain connects TRBV19 to TRBJ2-2, with 9 bases aligning to TRBD1. Germline V gene sequence: CDR1 LNHDA, CDR2 SQIVND (reference sequence). Trimming at V came to 4 bases and at J to 2 bases, leaving 5 bases not matched to a gene. This CDR3 is built from 16 residues. Here the CDR3 reads CASSTRTGANTGELFF. Here the CDR3 DNA reads TGTGCCAGTAGTACCCGGACAGGGGCCAACACCGGGGAGCTGTTTTTT.

The chain couples TRBV2 to TRBJ2-1, with TRBD1 identical over 8 bases. The V gene's germline CDR1 is SNHLY and CDR2 FYNNEI. Unmatched junction bases numbered 10, after V lost 7 bases and J lost 2 bases. This CDR3 is built from 16 residues. The chain's CDR3 is CASMRTGTRAYNEQFF. For the CDR3, the DNA is TGTGCCAGCATGCGGACAGGGACCCGGGCCTACAATGAGCAGTTCTTC.

The sample holds many counts of this clonotype. The J gene is TRBJ2-1, the V gene TRBV4-2, with TRBD1 as a possible D gene (6 bases). Germline values: CDR1 LGHNA, CDR2 YNFKEQ. The length of the CDR3 is 14 residues. V dropped 0 bases and J dropped 6 bases, with 9 bases sitting between them. The CDR3 loop is CASSQEAGANEQFF. DNA of the CDR3: TGTGCCAGCAGCCAAGAGGCAGGGGCCAATGAGCAGTTCTTC.

This clonotype was seen ten or more times. V usage is TRBV19 and J usage is TRBJ2-1, with a weak D call TRBD1 (5 bases). V lost 3 bases, J lost 6 bases, and 15 bases lay in between. CDR3 length: 15 residues. In germline, CDR1 is LNHDA, CDR2 SQIVND (reference sequence). The CDR3 is CASSMGPSAFNEQFF. CDR3 nucleotides: TGTGCCAGTAGTATGGGGCCGTCAGCGTTCAATGAGCAGTTCTTC.

This clonotype came up many times. V gene TRBV7-2 combines with J gene TRBJ2-7, with D perhaps given as TRBD1 or TRBD2 (5 bases each). This CDR3 spans 14 amino acids. CDR1 is SGHTA, CDR2 FQGNSA, per germline. V was clipped by 3 bases and J by 0 bases, with 9 bases between them. The CDR3, as DNA: TGTGCCAGCAGCTTGGGGACGGTCTCCTACGAGCAGTACTTC. Translation gives CASSLGTVSYEQYF.

V usage is TRBV11-2 and J usage is TRBJ1-1; no reliable D call. Trimming removed 0 bases at V and 7 bases at J, with 9 bases between. CDR3 length: 13 amino acids. CDR1 SGHAT and CDR2 FQNNGV come from the germline V gene. CDR3 DNA sequence: TGTGCCAGCAGCTTAGAGAGCCAGCTTGAAGCTTTCTTT. It yields the protein CASSLESQLEAFF.